This TCR beta chain was identified during a study of CD8 T cells in ankylosing spondylitis. Only a few counts were recorded for this clonotype. Via MiXCR, TCRdb re-called the 5' RACE reads, giving one row per CDR3 protein. This sample has about 250,000 distinct CDR3 sequences, with roughly 18% found just once. The receptor was derived from a male donor with ankylosing spondylitis or in good health (not recorded which). Material for sequencing was blood, either unsorted or a sorted T cell fraction (not recorded which).

CDR3 region: CASNSPAGNTGELFF. For the CDR3, the DNA is TGTGCCAGCAATTCCCCAGCGGGGAACACCGGGGAGCTGTTTTTT. The chain couples TRBV12-3 or TRBV12-4 to TRBJ2-2; D is possibly TRBD2 (6 bases). The V and J ends lost 7 bases and 1 base respectively, with 13 bases between them. The CDR3 is 15 residues long.